Listed here are 16 T cell receptor beta chains from one sample, sequenced in a study of metastatic and nonmetastatic thyroid tumors. TCRdb reanalyzed the PCR reads via MiXCR. This table has some 34,000 clones, more than 20% appearing once. No patient received treatment before thyroid surgery. Sequenced sample: blood. These receptors all come from a female donor with papillary thyroid cancer or a benign thyroid nodule (not recorded which). Some clones in this sample may be carry-over from other donors' samples.

This clone has at least ten counts. V usage is TRBV10-3 and J usage is TRBJ2-7; possibly TRBD1 for D (5 bases). V lost 0 bases and J lost 4, with 25 bases in between. Germline V gene data show CDR1 as ENHRY and CDR2 as SYGVKD. The CDR3 is 19 amino acids. This CDR3 reads CAISESKVFLQSRDYEQYF. Written as DNA, the CDR3 is TGTGCCATCAGTGAGTCGAAGGTATTTTTACAGAGCAGGGATTACGAGCAGTACTTC.

This clone has ten or more counts. Within the sample, other DNA sequences also encode this same CDR3. The V and J genes are TRBV18 and TRBJ2-2; 8 bases align to TRBD2. Losses at the gene ends were 6 bases for V and 0 bases for J; bases not matched to a gene: 15. In germline, CDR1 is KGHSH, CDR2 LQKENI. There are 19 residues in the CDR3. The DNA for the CDR3 is TGTGCCAGCTCGCGATGGTCGCGGGAGGCCCTCGCGAACACCGGGGAGCTGTTTTTT. It translates to CASSRWSREALANTGELFF.

This clone was observed a handful of times. Being one base from a much bigger clone, this may be a read error. The chain combines TRBV3-1 with TRBJ1-3; D unclear. Looked up from germline, CDR1 is LGHDT and CDR2 is YNNKEL (reference sequence). The CDR3 loop spans 16 amino acids. The CDR3 region has the DNA TGTGTCAGCAGCCAAGGACGGTCAGTCTCTGGAAACACCATATATTTT. Translation: CVSSQGRSVSGNTIYF.

This clone was seen repeatedly, ten times or more. The chain links TRBV7-8 to TRBJ1-2, with TRBD1 identical over 10 bases. CDR3 length: 16 residues. The germline CDR1 and CDR2 sequences are SGHVS and FQNEAQ. The V segment lost 4 bases and the J segment 8 bases; nucleotides outside the gene matches: 13. CDR3 sequence reads: CASSSRSGTGELGYTF. CDR3 nucleotide sequence: TGTGCCAGCAGCTCAAGATCCGGGACAGGGGAGTTGGGCTACACCTTC.

This clone has just a few counts. A clone one base away is much larger, so this may be a read error. The genes are TRBV27 and TRBJ2-5, with D possibly matching TRBD2 (6 bases). CDR1 and CDR2 (germline): MNHEY, SMNVEV (reference sequence). This CDR3 has 15 amino acids. The CDR3 reads CASHSGGTLQEAQYF. The DNA for the CDR3 is TGTGCCAGCCACTCGGGCGGGACTCTTCAAGAGGCCCAGTACTTC.

The chain couples TRBV30 to TRBJ1-2; TRBD1 aligns across 7 bases. Trimming cost V 3 bases and J 0 bases; bases outside gene matches: 7. Germline V lookup: CDR1 GTSNPN, CDR2 SVGIG (reference sequence). The CDR3 is 15 residues long. Here the CDR3 DNA reads TGTGCCTGGAGGAGAGAGGGGGCGACTAACTATGGCTACACCTTC. Translating gives CAWRREGATNYGYTF.

This clone was recorded many times. This chain uses TRBV19 with TRBJ2-4, with 10 positions matching TRBD1. J was trimmed by 7 bases and V by 7 bases; bases with no gene match: 4. The CDR3 is made up of 13 amino acids. The germline CDR1 and CDR2 sequences are LNHDA and SQIVND (reference sequence). As DNA, the CDR3 is TGTGCCAGTAAGGGGACAGGGGAGAACATTCAGTACTTC. The encoded protein is CASKGTGENIQYF.

This clone was seen many times. Given a much more abundant clone one base away, this may be a read error. The genes are TRBV6-1 and TRBJ2-7, with TRBD2 matching 8 bases. Germline CDR1 reads MNHNS; CDR2 reads SASEGT. CDR3 length equals 14 residues. V lost 5 bases to trimming and J lost 7 bases; unmatched junction nucleotides: 10. The CDR3 region has the DNA TGTGCCAGCAGTAAGCCGGGACTAGAGGGGGAGCAGTACTTC. It is translated as CASSKPGLEGEQYF.

Comments on this clone: At one boundary the junction diverges from the germline segment, which might be a read error. At the DNA level, this CDR3 is encoded by other sequences in the same sample as well. The gene calls are TRBV5-1 and TRBJ2-6, with D tentatively TRBD2 (7 bases). CDR3 length: 16 amino acids. CDR1 and CDR2 (germline): SGHRS, YFSETQ. The CDR3 nucleotides read TGCGCCAGCAGCTTGGACGCGGGGGCTGGTGCCAACGTCCTGACTTTC. Its protein is CASSLDAGAGANVLTF.

The sample holds many counts of this clone. V and J are TRBV9 and TRBJ2-2; no clear D. Deletions cut 1 base from V and 1 base from J, with 8 bases between. The CDR3 runs to 15 residues. Per germline, CDR1 SGDLS and CDR2 YYNGEE. The CDR3 nucleotides read TGTGCCAGCAGCGTATCGTCAGGGAACACCGGGGAGCTGTTTTTT. Its translation is CASSVSSGNTGELFF.

This clone has at least ten counts. The chain joins TRBV28 to TRBJ1-1; tentatively, D is TRBD1 (5 bases). The V end lost 2 bases, the J end lost 3 bases, and 10 bases lay between the germline ends. Germline loops: CDR1 MDHEN, CDR2 SYDVKM. This CDR3 spans 14 amino acids. The CDR3 here is CASSLVGGYTEAFF. The CDR3 DNA follows: TGTGCCAGCAGTTTAGTCGGGGGTTACACTGAAGCTTTCTTT.

The J gene is TRBJ1-5, the V gene TRBV30, with D possibly TRBD1 on 5 matching bases. CDR1 and CDR2 (germline): GTSNPN, SVGIG (reference sequence). The V gene lost 1 base and the J gene lost 7 bases, with 11 bases spanning the gap. The CDR3 totals 13 residues. CDR3: CAWSGGDGQPQHF. CDR3 DNA: TGTGCCTGGAGTGGGGGGGATGGACAGCCCCAGCATTTT.

This chain links TRBV6-1 with TRBJ1-5; unclear D gene. Between the trimmed V and J ends, which lost 6 bases and 4 bases, there was a span of 4 bases. Per the germline V gene, CDR1 is MNHNS and CDR2 is SASEGT. The CDR3 runs to 11 residues. The CDR3 here is CASRTNQPQHF. The CDR3 nucleotides are TGTGCCAGCAGAACGAATCAGCCCCAGCATTTT.

J is TRBJ1-2 and V is TRBV11-3; perhaps TRBD1 as D (5 bases). The CDR3 has 14 amino acids. The germline V and J ends were trimmed by 5 bases and 2 bases, with 12 bases remaining between them. Per the germline V gene, CDR1 is SGHNT and CDR2 is YENEEA. Here the CDR3 DNA reads TGTGCCAGCAGCCGGAGTGGGGGGAACTATGGCTACACCTTC. Translating it yields CASSRSGGNYGYTF.

By sample fraction, this clone is medium-sized. The chain carries TRBV28 and TRBJ1-5; TRBD1 might be the D (5 bases). The V end lost 6 bases, the J end lost 1 base, and 7 bases lay between the germline ends. The CDR3 has 13 amino acids. In germline, CDR1 is MDHEN, CDR2 SYDVKM. The CDR3, as DNA: TGTGCCAGCAGCCGGGACAGCAATCAGCCCCAGCATTTT. This translates into CASSRDSNQPQHF.

This clone was seen only once. This rearrangement joins TRBV2 to TRBJ2-7, with TRBD1 matching 10 bases. The germline gives CDR1 SNHLY, CDR2 FYNNEI. V was pared by 7 bases and J by 6 bases, with 12 bases of the junction left unmatched. The CDR3 runs to 15 residues. The CDR3 reads CASILRQGAPLEQYF. For the CDR3, the DNA is TGTGCCAGCATCCTCCGACAGGGGGCGCCCCTCGAGCAGTACTTC. Looking up the rest from reference TRBV2 and TRBJ2-7 gives the full variable domain: EPEVTQTPSHQVTQMGQEVILRCVPISNHLYFYWYRQILGQKVEFLVSFYNNEISEKSEIFDDQFSVERPDGSNFTLKIRSTKLEDSAMYFCASILRQGAPLEQYFGPGTRLTVT.